The clone carrying this T cell receptor beta chain was detected only a few times. The sample comes from a study of T-cell memory formation after mild COVID-19. This CDR3 has 14 amino acids. After removal of 7 bases from V and 2 bases from J, the junction contained 5 bases not matched to a gene. CDR1 is SGHRS, CDR2 YFSETQ, per germline. cDNA libraries for TCR alpha and TCR beta, carrying sample barcodes and UMIs, came from 5'RACE with constant-segment primers. One entry per CDR3 protein results from TCRdb running MiXCR on the 5' RACE reads. The sample comprises about 410,000 distinct CDR3 sequences, around 22% of which are singletons, and less than 15% rests with the top ten.

This TCR derives from an adult woman who had mild COVID-19 (a few samples of this study predate the infection). Cell type and time point are not known. This chain joins TRBV5-1 and TRBJ2-3; 9 nucleotides match TRBD1. Sequenced: PBMCs or a T cell subset sorted from them (not recorded which). CDR3 in DNA: TGCGCCAGCGTCCGGGACAGGGACACAGATACGCAGTATTTT. Its protein product is CASVRDRDTDTQYF. The whole variable domain, remainder taken from reference TRBV5-1 and TRBJ2-3, is KAGVTQTPRYLIKTRGQQVTLSCSPISGHRSVSWYQQTPGQGLQFLFEYFSETQRNKGNFPGRFSGRQFSNSRSEMNVSTLELGDSALYLCASVRDRDTDTQYFGPGTRLTVL.